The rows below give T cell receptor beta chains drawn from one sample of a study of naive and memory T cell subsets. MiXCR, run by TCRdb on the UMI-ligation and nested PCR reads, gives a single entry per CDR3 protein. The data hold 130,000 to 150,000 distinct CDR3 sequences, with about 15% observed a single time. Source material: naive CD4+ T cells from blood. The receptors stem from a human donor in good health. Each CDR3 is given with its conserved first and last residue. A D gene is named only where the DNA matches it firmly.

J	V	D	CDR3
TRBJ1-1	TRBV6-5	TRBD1	CASSSGQGRTEAFF
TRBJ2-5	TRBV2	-	CASSNFPGQQETQYF
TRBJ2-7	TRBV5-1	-	CASSRGGLVTYEQYF
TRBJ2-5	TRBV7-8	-	CASSLTTRDETQYF
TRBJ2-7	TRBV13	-	CASSLGDWSYEQYF
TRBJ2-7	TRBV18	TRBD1	CASSPGTGESYEQYF
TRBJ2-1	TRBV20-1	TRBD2	CSAKDRVAGTLPNLGQFF
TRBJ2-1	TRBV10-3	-	CAISLGPDKPYNEQFF
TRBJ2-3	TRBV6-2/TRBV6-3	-	CASGFQRETDTQYF
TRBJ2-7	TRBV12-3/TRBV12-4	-	CASSLEGVSEQYF
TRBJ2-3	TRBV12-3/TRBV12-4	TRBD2	CASSSSGRADTQYF
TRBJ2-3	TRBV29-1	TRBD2	CSVQRESDTQYF
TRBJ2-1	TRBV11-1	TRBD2	CASRPGLDCSYNEQFF
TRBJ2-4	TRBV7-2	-	CASSLVAIGKTKNIQYF
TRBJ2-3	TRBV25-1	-	CASSAGGVTDTQYF
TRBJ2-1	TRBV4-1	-	CASSQDFAGIGHNEQFF
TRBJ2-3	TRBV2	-	CASSEELFGRATLDTQYF
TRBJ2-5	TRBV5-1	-	CASSAGTAKETQYF
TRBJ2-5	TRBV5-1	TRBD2	CASSGTSGVETQYF
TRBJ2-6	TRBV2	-	CASSEMGTGANVLTF
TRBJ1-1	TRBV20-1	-	CSARGAANAEAFF
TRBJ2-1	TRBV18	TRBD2	CASFRGEGNEQFF
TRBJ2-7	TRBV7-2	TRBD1	CASSLAPGQGEYF
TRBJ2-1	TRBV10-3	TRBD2	CAISESSPGRVDEQFF
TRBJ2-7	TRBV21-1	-	CASSHRDSSYEQYF
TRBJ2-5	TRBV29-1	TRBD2	CSVREGVGTQYF
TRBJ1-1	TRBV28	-	CAIQPSGTEAFF
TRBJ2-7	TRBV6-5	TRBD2	CASSYSFLAGPFYEQYF